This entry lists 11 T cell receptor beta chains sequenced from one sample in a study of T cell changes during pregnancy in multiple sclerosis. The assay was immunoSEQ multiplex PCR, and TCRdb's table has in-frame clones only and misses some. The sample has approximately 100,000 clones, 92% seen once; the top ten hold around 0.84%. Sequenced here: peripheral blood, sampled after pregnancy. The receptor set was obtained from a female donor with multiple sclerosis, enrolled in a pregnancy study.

The CDR3 bases are TGTGCCAGCAGCTTGGATTCGGGTCAGCCCCAGCATTTT. Translated: CASSLDSGQPQHF. J is TRBJ1-5 and V is TRBV5-5; D gene ambiguous. Germline V gene sequence: CDR1 SGHKS, CDR2 YYEKEE (reference sequence). This CDR3 contains 13 residues. The V end was cut by 0 bases, the J end by 6 bases, with 7 bases between.

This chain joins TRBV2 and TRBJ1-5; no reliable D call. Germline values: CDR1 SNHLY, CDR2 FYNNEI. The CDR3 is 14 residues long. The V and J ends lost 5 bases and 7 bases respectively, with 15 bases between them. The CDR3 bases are TGTGCCAGCAGTCCGGGCTCCGGAGGCCAGCCCCAGCATTTT. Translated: CASSPGSGGQPQHF. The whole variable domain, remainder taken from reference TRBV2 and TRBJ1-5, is EPEVTQTPSHQVTQMGQEVILRCVPISNHLYFYWYRQILGQKVEFLVSFYNNEISEKSEIFDDQFSVERPDGSNFTLKIRSTKLEDSAMYFCASSPGSGGQPQHFGDGTRLSIL.

The CDR3 protein is CASSLGRTANTGELFF. In DNA, the CDR3 is TGTGCCAGCAGCTTGGGACGGACAGCGAACACCGGGGAGCTGTTTTTT. This chain uses TRBV7-3 with TRBJ2-2, with D possibly matching TRBD1 (6 bases). V lost 3 bases to trimming and J lost 0 bases, with 11 bases between them. Per germline, CDR1 SGHTA and CDR2 FQGTGA. This CDR3 has 16 amino acids.

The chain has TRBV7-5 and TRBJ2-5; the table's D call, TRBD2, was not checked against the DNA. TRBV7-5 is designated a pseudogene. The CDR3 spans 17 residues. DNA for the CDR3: TGTGTCAGAAGCCCAGGGAGGGGCTACTCCCCCCAAGAGACCCAGTACTTC. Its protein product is CVRSPGRGYSPQETQYF.

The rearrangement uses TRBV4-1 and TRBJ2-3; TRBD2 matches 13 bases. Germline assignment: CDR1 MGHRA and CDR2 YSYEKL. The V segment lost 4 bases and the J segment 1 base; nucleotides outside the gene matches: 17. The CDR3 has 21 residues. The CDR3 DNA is TGCGCCAGCAGCCCCCTATTTGGACTAGCGGGAGAGTGGGCGGGCACAGATACGCAGTATTTT. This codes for CASSPLFGLAGEWAGTDTQYF.

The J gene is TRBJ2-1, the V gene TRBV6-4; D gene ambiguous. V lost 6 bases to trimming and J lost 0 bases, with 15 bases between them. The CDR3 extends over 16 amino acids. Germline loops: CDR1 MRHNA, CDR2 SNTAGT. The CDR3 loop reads CASSLRGGTSYNEQFF. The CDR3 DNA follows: TGTGCCAGCAGCCTACGAGGCGGAACCTCCTACAATGAGCAGTTCTTC.

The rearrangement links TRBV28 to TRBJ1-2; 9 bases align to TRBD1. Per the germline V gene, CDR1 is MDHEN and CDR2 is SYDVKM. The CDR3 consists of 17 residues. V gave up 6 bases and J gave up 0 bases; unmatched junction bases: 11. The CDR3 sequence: CASSGGSTGGTNYGYTF. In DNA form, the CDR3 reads TGTGCCAGCAGCGGGGGATCGACAGGGGGTACTAACTATGGCTACACCTTC.

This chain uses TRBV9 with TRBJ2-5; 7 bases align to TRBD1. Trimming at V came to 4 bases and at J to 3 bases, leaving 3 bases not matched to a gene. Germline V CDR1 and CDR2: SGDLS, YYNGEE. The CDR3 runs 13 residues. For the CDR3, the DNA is TGTGCCAGCAGCTTTGGGACAGAAGAGACCCAGTACTTC. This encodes CASSFGTEETQYF.

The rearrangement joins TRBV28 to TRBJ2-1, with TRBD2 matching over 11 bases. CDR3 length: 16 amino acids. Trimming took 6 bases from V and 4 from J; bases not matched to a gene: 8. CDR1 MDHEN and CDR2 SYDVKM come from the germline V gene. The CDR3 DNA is TGTGCCAGCAGACGACCGGGACTAGCGGATTACAATGAGCAGTTCTTC. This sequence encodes CASRRPGLADYNEQFF.

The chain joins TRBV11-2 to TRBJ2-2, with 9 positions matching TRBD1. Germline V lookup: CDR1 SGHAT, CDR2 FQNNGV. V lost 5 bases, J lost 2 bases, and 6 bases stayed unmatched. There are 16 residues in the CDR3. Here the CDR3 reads CASSTYRGRNTGELFF. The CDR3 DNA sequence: TGTGCCAGCAGCACTTACAGGGGGCGCAACACCGGGGAGCTGTTTTTT.

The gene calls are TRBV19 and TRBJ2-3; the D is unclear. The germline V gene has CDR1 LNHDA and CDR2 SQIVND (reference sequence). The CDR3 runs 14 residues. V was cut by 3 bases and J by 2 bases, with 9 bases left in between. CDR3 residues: CASSITAPTDTQYF. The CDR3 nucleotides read TGTGCCAGTAGTATTACCGCGCCCACAGATACGCAGTATTTT.